This T cell receptor (beta chain) was recovered during a study of beta chain features in type 1 diabetes. Turning to the study itself: Analysis included around 100 million sorted cells drawn from all samples.

Expressed TCRB transcripts were sequenced, since all the RNA that had been isolated was reverse transcribed. Assay: immunoSEQ multiplex PCR; the TCRdb copy retains only in-frame clones and omits some. The profile shows roughly 500,000 clones, around 30% of them singletons. The CDR3 extends over 12 amino acids. Germline V gene lookup returns CDR1 SQVTM and CDR2 ANQGSEA. Trimming removed 6 bases from V and 3 bases from J; junction bases left unmatched: 5. This clone was counted a few times. The rearrangement links TRBV29-1 to TRBJ2-7, with 7 positions matching TRBD1. The sequencing input was naive CD4+ T cells from blood. The sequence came from a man aged 18 to 29 in good health. The CDR3 loop reads CSVMTGSYEQYF. The DNA of the CDR3 is TGCAGCGTCATGACAGGGAGCTACGAGCAGTACTTC.